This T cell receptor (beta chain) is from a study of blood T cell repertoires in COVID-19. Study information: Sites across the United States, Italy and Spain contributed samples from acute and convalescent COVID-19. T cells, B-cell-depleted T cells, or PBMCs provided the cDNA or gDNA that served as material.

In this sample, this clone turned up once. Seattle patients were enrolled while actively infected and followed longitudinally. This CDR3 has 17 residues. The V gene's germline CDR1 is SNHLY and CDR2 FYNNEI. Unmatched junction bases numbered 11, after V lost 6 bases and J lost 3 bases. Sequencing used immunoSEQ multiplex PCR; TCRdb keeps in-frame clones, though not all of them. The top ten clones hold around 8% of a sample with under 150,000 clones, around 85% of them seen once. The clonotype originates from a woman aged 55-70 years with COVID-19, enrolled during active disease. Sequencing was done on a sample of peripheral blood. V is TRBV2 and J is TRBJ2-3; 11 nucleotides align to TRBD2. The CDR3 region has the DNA TGTGCCAGCAGCGCCCCCCTGACTAGCGGGGAGACAGATACGCAGTATTTT. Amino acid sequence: CASSAPLTSGETDTQYF.